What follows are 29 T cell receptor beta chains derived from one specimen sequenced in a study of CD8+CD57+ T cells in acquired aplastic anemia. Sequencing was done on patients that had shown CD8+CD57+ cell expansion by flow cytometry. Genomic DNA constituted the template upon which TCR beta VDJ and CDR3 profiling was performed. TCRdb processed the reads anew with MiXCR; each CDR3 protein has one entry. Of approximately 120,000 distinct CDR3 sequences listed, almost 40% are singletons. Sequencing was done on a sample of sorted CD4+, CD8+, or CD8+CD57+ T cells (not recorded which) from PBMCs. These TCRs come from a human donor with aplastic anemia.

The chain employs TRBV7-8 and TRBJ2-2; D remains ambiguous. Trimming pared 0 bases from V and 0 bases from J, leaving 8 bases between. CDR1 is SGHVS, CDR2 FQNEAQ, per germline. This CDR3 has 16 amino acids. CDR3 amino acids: CASSLALTANTGELFF. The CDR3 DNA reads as TGTGCCAGCAGCTTAGCGCTAACCGCGAACACCGGGGAGCTGTTTTTT.

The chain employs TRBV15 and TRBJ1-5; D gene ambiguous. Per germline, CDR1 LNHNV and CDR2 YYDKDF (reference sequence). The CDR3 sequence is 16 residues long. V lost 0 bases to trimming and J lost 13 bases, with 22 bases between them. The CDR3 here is CATSRDPDLRDQMQHF. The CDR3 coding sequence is TGTGCCACCAGCAGAGATCCGGACCTCCGCGATCAGATGCAGCATTTT.

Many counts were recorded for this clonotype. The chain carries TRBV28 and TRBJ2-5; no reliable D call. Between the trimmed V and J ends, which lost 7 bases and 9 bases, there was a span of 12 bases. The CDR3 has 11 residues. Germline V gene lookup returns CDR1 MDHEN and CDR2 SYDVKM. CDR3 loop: CASTERQAQYF. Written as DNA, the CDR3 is TGTGCCAGCACCGAACGGCAGGCCCAGTACTTC.

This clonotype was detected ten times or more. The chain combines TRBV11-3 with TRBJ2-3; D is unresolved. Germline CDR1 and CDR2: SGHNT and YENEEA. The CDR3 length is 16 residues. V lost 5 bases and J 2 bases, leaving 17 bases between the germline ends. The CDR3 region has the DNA TGTGCCAGCAGCGCCTTATGGTGGCCGCTCACAGATACGCAGTATTTT. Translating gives CASSALWWPLTDTQYF.

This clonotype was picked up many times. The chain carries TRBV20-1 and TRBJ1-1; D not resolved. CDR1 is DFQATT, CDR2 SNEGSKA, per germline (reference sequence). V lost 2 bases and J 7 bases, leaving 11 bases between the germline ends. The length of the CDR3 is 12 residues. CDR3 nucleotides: TGCAGTGCTAGAACCGAAGACAATGAAGCTTTCTTT. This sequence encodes CSARTEDNEAFF.

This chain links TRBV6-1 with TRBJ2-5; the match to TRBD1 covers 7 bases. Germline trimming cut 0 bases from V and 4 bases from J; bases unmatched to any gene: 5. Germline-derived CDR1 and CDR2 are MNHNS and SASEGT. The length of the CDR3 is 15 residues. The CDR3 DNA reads TGTGCCAGCAGTGAAGCCCGGGACAGCATAGAGACCCAGTACTTC. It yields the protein CASSEARDSIETQYF.

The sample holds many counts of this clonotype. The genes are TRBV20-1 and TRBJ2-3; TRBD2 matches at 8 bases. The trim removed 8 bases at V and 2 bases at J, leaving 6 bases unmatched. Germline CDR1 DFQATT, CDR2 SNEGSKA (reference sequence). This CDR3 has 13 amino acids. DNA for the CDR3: TGCAGTTGTACGGGGGGGTACACAGATACGCAGTATTTT. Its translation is CSCTGGYTDTQYF.

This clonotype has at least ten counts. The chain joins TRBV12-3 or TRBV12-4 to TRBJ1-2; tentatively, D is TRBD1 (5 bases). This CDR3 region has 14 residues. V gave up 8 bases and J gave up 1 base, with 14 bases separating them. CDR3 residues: CASSVWGLNYGYTF. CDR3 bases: TGTGCCAGCTCCGTTTGGGGACTTAACTATGGCTACACCTTC.

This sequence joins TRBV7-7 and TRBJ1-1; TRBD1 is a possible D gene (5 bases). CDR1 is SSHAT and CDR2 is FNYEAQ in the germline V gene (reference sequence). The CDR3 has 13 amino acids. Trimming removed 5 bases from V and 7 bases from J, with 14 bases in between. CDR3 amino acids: CASSPPAGGEAFF. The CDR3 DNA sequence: TGTGCCAGCAGCCCCCCAGCGGGGGGTGAAGCTTTCTTT.

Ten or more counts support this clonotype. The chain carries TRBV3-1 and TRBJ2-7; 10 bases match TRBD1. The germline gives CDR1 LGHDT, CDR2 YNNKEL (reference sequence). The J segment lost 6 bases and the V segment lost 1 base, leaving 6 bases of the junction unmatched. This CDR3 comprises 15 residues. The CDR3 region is CASSQGSGTGAEQYF. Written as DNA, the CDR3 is TGTGCCAGCAGCCAAGGATCCGGGACAGGGGCCGAGCAGTACTTC.

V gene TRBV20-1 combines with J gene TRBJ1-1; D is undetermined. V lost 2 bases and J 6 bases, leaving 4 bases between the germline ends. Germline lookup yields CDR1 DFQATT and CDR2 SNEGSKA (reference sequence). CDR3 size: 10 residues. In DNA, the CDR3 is TGCAGTGCTAGACCCGCTGAAGCTTTCTTT. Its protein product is CSARPAEAFF.

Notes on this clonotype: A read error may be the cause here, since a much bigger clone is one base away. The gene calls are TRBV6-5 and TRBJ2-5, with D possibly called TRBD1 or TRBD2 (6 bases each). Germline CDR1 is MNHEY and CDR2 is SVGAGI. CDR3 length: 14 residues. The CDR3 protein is CASSYGGQVETQCF. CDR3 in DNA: TGTGCCAGCAGTTACGGGGGGCAGGTAGAGACCCAGTGCTTC.

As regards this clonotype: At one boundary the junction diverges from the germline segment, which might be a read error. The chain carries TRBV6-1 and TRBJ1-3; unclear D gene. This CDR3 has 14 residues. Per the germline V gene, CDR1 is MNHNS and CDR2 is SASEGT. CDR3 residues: CASSVVGTGDTIYF. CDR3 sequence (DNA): TGTGCCAGCAGTGTTGTAGGAACTGGAGACACCATATATTTT.

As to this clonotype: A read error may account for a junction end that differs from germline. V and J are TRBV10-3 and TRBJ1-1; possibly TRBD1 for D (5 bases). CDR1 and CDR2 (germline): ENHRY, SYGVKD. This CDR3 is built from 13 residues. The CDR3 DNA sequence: TGTGCCACCAGTATGACAGTAAACACTGAAGCTTTCTTT. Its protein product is CATSMTVNTEAFF.

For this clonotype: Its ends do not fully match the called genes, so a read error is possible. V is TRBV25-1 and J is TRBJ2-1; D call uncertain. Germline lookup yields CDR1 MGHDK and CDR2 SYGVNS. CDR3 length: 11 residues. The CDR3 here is CTSLASNEQFF. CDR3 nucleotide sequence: TGTACCAGCCTTGCTTCCAATGAGCAGTTCTTC.

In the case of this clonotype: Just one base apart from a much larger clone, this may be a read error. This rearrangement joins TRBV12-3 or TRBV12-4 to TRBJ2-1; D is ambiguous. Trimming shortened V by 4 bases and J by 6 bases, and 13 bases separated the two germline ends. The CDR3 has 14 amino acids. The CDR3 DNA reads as TGTGCCAGCAGTTCCCGTCGACTTGGCAATGAGCAGTTCTTC. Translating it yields CASSSRRLGNEQFF.

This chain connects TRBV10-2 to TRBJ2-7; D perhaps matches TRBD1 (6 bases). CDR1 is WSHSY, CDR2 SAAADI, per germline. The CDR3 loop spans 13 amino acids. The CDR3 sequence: CASSAGAPYEQYV. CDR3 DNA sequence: TGTGCCAGCAGTGCAGGGGCGCCCTATGAGCAGTACGTC.

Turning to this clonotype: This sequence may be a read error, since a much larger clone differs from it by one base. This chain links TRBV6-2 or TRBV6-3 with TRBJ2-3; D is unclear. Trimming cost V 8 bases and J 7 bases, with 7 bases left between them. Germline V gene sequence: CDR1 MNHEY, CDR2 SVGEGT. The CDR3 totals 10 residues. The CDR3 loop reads CASGENTQYF. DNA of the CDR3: TGTGCCAGCGGCGAAAATACGCAGTATTTT.

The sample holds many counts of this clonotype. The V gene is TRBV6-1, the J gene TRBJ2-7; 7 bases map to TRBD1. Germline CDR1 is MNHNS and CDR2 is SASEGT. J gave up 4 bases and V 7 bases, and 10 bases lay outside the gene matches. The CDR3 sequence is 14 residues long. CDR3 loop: CASIQTGRRYEQYF. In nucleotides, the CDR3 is TGTGCCAGCATCCAGACAGGGAGAAGGTACGAGCAGTACTTC.

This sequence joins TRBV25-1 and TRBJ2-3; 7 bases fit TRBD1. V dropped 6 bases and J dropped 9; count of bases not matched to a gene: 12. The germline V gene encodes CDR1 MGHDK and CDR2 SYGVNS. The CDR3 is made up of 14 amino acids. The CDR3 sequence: CASRLRDRVGTQYF. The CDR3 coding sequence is TGTGCCAGCAGGCTCCGGGACAGAGTTGGAACGCAGTATTTT.

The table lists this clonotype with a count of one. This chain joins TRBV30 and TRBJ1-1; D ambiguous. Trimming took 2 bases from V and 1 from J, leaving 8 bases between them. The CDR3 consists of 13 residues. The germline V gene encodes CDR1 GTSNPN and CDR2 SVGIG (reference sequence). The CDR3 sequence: CAWSLRRNTEAFF. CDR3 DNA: TGTGCCTGGAGTCTGAGACGGAACACTGAAGCTTTCTTT.

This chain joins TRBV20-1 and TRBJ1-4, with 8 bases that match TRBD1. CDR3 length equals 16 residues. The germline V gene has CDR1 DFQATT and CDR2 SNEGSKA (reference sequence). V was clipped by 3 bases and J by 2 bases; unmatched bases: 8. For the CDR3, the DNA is TGCAGTGCTAGTACGGCAGGGGGCATGACTAATGAAAAACTGTTTTTT. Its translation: CSASTAGGMTNEKLFF.

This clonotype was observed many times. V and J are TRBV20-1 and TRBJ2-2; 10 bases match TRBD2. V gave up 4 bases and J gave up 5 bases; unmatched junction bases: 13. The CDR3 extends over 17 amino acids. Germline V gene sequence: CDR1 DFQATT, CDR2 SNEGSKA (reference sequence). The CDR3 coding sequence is TGCAGTGCTACGAGGTTTAGCGGGGGGCCTCGTACCGGGGAGCTGTTTTTT. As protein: CSATRFSGGPRTGELFF.

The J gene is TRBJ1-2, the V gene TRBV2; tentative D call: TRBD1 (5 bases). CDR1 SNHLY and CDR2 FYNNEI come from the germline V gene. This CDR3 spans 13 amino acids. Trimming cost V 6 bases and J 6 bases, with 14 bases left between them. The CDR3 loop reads CASSYRGFDGYTF. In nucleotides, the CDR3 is TGTGCCAGCAGCTATAGGGGTTTCGATGGCTACACCTTC.

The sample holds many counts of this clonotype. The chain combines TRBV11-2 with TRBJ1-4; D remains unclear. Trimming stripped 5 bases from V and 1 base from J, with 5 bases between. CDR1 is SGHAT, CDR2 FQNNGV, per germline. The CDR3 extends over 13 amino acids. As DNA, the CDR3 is TGTGCCAGCAGCCTAGGAACTAATGAAAAACTGTTTTTT. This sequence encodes CASSLGTNEKLFF.

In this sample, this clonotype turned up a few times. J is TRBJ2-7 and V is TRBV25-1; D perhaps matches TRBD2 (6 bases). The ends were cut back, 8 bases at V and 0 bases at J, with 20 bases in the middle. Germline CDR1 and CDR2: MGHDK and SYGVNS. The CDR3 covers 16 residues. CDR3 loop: CASSPLWGGDSYEQYF. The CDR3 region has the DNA TGTGCCAGCTCACCCTTGTGGGGAGGTGACTCCTACGAGCAGTACTTC.

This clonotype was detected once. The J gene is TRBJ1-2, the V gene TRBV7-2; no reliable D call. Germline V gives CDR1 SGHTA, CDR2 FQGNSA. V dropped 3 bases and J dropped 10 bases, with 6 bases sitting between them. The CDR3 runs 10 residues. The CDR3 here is CASSLSAYTF. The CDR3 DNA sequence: TGTGCCAGCAGCTTGTCCGCCTACACCTTC.

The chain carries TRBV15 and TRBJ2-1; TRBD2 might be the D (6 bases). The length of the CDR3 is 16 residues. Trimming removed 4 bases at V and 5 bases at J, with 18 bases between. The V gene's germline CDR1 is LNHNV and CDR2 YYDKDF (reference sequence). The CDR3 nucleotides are TGTGCCACCAGCACGAGGGAGGCTAGCCTCCACAATGAGCAGTTCTTC. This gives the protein CATSTREASLHNEQFF. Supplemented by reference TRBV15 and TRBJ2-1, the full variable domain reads DAMVIQNPRYQVTQFGKPVTLSCSQTLNHNVMYWYQQKSSQAPKLLFHYYDKDFNNEADTPDNFQSRRPNTSFCFLDIRSPGLGDTAMYLCATSTREASLHNEQFFGPGTRLTVL.

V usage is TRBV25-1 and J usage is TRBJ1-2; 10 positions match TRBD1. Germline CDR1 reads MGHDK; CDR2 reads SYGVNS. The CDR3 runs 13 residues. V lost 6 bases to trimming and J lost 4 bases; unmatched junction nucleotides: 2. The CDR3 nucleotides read TGTGCCAGCAGGAGGACAGGGGGCTATGGCTACACCTTC. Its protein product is CASRRTGGYGYTF.